This T cell receptor (beta chain) was recovered during a study of cytomegalovirus exposure and HLA in healthy donors. Generated by immunoSEQ multiplex PCR, the TCRdb table keeps only in-frame clones and is missing some. The table records under 50,000 clones, approximately 95% of them present only once. A note on this clone: Its antigen is as yet unknown.

This CDR3 is built from 16 residues. With V trimmed by 0 bases and J by 3 bases, 0 bases remained unmatched. The germline gives CDR1 MRHNA, CDR2 SNTAGT. Study results and limitations: Overall, roughly 170 TCR beta chains were annotated as cytomegalovirus-associated. One later analysis, an examination of the roughly 130 validation repertoires, found that first-cohort TCR clusters tended to co-occur in them. TCR sequences were mostly rare, though some public TCRs occurred in many donors.

The genes are TRBV6-4 and TRBJ2-2; 11 nucleotides line up with TRBD2. The source is a woman between 18 and 29 years old in good health and CMV-seropositive. Sample: PBMCs. CDR3 coding DNA: TGTGCCAGCAGTGACTCTAGCGGGAGGGACACCGGGGAGCTGTTTTTT. Its protein product is CASSDSSGRDTGELFF.